Listed below are T cell receptor delta chains from one sample, sequenced in a study of human gamma delta and Vdelta1 T cells. TCRdb used CATT to re-call clones from the PCR reads. The data show about 6,400 delta-chain clones, less than 45% seen once. These TCRs are of unknown antigen specificity. The sequencing sample was made of Vdelta1 gamma-delta T cells from blood grown in culture (DOT cells). Receptor source: a human donor in good health. CDR3s include the opening cysteine and the closing phenylalanine or tryptophan.

j_call	v_call	cdr3_aa
TRDJ1	TRDV1	CALGTGTGRNWGSIKLIF
TRDJ1	TRDV1	CALGEGLYWGDYVPLSYTDKLIF
TRDJ1	TRDV1	CALGKLRLRTEGDKLIF
TRDJ1	TRDV1	CALGGTPWGAAKLIF
TRDJ1	TRDV1	CALGELWGDEDTFGLIF
TRDJ1	TRDV1	CALGEPILSLGDTFSADKLIF
TRDJ1	TRDV1	CALGDPPVGVTDKLIF
TRDJ1	TRDV1	CALGELRRALGDLLLGDTSGDKLIF
TRDJ1	TRDV1	CALGVYVHGWGKTPNTDKLIF
TRDJ1	TRDV1	CALGERPLRLLGGEPDKLIF
TRDJ1	TRDV1	CALGERGLLGGYTDKLIF
TRDJ1	TRDV1	CALGELRAGLGALRGIKGDKLIF
TRDJ1	TRDV1	CALGERDRGPDKLIF
TRDJ1	TRDV1	CALGDSRRGPRDVLGDKRHKLIF
TRDJ1	TRDV1	CALGEPSTSYRWGATDKLIF
TRDJ1	TRDV1	CALGELQNRDWGTPLKLIF
TRDJ1	TRDV1	CALGELGRNGWGMKTDKLIF
TRDJ4	TRDV1	CALGEKPFVGDTQGELIF
TRDJ1	TRAV29/DV5	CAASLVLGYTDKLIF
TRDJ1	TRDV1	CALGERLEAFTCLTGGYKYTDKLIF
TRDJ2	TRDV1	CALQSVGRRTGGYGHLTAQLFF
TRDJ1	TRDV1	CALGELLPRVRGIADKLIF
TRDJ1	TRDV1	CALGEPPPGDKLIF
TRDJ1	TRDV1	CALGVHPRLNPTDKLIF
TRDJ1	TRDV1	CALGDKGGTFPPYTDKLIF
TRDJ1	TRDV1	CALGYQPNLPRMDLNTDKLIF
TRDJ1	TRDV1	CALGEPSPLTPRRDTKQEGTPPDKLIF
TRDJ1	TRDV1	CALGERQPNGHDKLIF
TRDJ4	TRDV1	CALGELLKIVLDRPLIF
TRDJ1	TRDV1	CALGEHRKSELRSYTDKLIF
TRDJ1	TRDV1	CALGEYPPWGGSITDKLIF
TRDJ1	TRDV1	CALGDQYAGGYSLVKLIF
TRDJ1	TRDV1	CALGELVRVLGGRYTDKLIF
TRDJ1	TRDV1	CALGVASYNIVGEHTYKLIF
TRDJ1	TRDV1	CALGEPYRAGVPRGADKLIF
TRDJ1	TRDV1	CALGEFETGTMIDKLIF
TRDJ1	TRDV1	CALGELCLYCYTDKLIF
TRDJ1	TRDV1	CALGEPGLPPLNSLAYTDKLIF